The sequence of this T cell receptor (beta chain) was determined in a study of T cell responses to AZD1222 COVID-19 vaccine. Points from the study as a whole: Spike-specific TCR breadth and depth went up after people got two AZD1222 doses.

Some clones are missing from TCRdb's copy, which holds only in-frame ones; the method was immunoSEQ multiplex PCR. The data contain roughly 180,000 clones, roughly 93% of them singletons. Germline V lookup: CDR1 GTSNPN, CDR2 SVGIG (reference sequence). With 0 bases removed from V and 7 bases from J, the gap between germline ends came to 12 bases. The CDR3 is 13 residues long. Points on this clone: As yet, its antigen is unknown.

The specimen comprised peripheral blood, sampled 28 days after the second dose of the MenACWY control vaccine. The rearrangement links TRBV30 to TRBJ1-1; D may be TRBD1 (6 bases). This receptor was obtained from an adult who received the MenACWY meningococcal vaccine as a control. CDR3 sequence reads: CAWSVTGGFEAFF. CDR3 nucleotides: TGTGCCTGGAGTGTTACGGGGGGCTTTGAAGCTTTCTTT.